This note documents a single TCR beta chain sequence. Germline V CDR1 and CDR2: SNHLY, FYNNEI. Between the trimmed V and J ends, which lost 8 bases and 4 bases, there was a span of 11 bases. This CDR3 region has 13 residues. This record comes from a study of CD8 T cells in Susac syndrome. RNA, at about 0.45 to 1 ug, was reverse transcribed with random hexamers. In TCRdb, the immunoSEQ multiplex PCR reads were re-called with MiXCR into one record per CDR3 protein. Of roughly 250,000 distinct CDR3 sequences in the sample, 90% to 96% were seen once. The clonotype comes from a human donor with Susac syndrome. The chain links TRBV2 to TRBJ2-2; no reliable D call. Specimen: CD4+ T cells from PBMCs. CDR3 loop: CASQGLSTGELFF. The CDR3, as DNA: TGTGCCAGCCAAGGATTGAGCACCGGGGAGCTGTTTTTT.